The entry below describes one T cell receptor beta chain. This clonotype was counted at least ten times. Its recognized antigen is unknown. No per-base quality is available; no much larger clone lies one base away. To prepare the library, multiplex PCR was applied. Sequencing was carried out with an Illumina HiSeq 4000. TCR beta libraries were built with iRepertoire HTBI primers and Arm-PCR amplification of CDR3 regions. Gel purification was performed on PCR products prior to sequencing. The original pipeline was this. Across samples, 62 TRBV and 14 TRBJ segments were identified and used for gene usage analysis of CDR3 amino acid clonotypes. Filtered high-quality paired reads were merged into contigs using COPE and FqMerger. Contigs were aligned with BLAST to IMGT TRBV, TRBD and TRBJ reference genes, and CDR3 was defined per IMGT. Any clonotype with a frequency above 0.1% was counted as a highly expanded clone. Shannon entropy served as the measure of repertoire diversity, while the Gini coefficient captured V-J evenness. A clonotype found in more than one individual was treated as public. Using fastp trimming at Q25 and MiXCR clonotype assembly, TCRdb reanalyzed the public sequencing data and kept in-frame beta chains. Rows merge per CDR3 protein into single entries with the most common DNA and genes. In this record, the V and J calls reflect TCRdb's handling and not the investigators' own analysis. The sample records 350,000 to 500,000 distinct CDR3 sequences, roughly 17% of which are singletons. The ten largest clones represent around 10% of the sample.

These data are taken from a study of regulatory T cells in long-lasting Graves disease listed by TCRdb under 2021. For context, the study as a whole: Newly diagnosed Graves' disease patients had taken antithyroid drugs for less than 3 months. Peripheral blood TCR sequencing and RNA sequencing compared persistent Graves' disease patients with newly diagnosed Graves' disease patients. The study was registered as a clinical trial and conducted in China. TCR sequencing covered 13 persistent and roughly 20 newly diagnosed Graves' disease patients, some 35 samples in total.

Interpreted using the paper, the time point label stands for: newly diagnosed GD, antithyroid drugs for less than 3 months. For both TCR sequencing and RNA sequencing, RNA was extracted from PBMCs in TRIzol. The diagnosis of Graves' disease followed American Thyroid Association guidelines. Patients were recruited from an endocrinology department in Xi'an, China. Each patient gave roughly 8.4 milliliters of peripheral blood, collected in an EDTA anticoagulant tube. Ficoll Paque Plus density gradient separation was used to isolate PBMCs, and no additional T cell sorting was done. An Agilent 2100 Bioanalyzer and agarose gel were used to check RNA quality, and a NanoDrop 2000 was used to measure RNA concentration. Results the study describes overall, beyond this receptor: Persistent disease showed preferential use of TRBV28, TRBJ1-2 and TRBJ2-5, whereas newly diagnosed disease favored TRBV20-1 and TRBJ2-1. Compared with newly diagnosed patients, persistent Graves' disease patients had lower TCR Shannon entropy and fewer highly expanded clones, which suggests clonal expansion. Sequencing and analysis were limited to the TCR beta chain. A larger number of public clonotypes was shared among persistent patients (around 2,700) than among newly diagnosed patients (roughly 970). Only peripheral blood was studied, because thyroid tissue, the primary lesion, was inaccessible. The authors noted that the small sample size was a limitation that may lower accuracy.

Its CDR3 holds 12 amino acids, cysteine through phenylalanine. Only the CDR3 DNA stays, 36 bases, in frame from base 1. From the germline V gene, CDR1 is SGHVS and CDR2 is FQNEAQ. Deletion took 5 bases off V and 3 bases off J, with a span of 8 bases between the germline ends. These data are also associated with another study on T cells in Graves' hyperthyroidism and ophthalmopathy. In that second paper, the authors write: Stable Graves' hyperthyroidism was defined as no progression to ophthalmopathy during 18 months of follow-up. The hyperthyroidism patients were between 18 and 65 years old and newly diagnosed, with a disease duration of less than 2 months. The study excluded patients with uncontrolled infections, other autoimmune diseases, pregnancy or lactation. Diagnoses relied on clinical symptoms, serum thyroxine and TRAb, thyroid ultrasound and orbital computed tomography. For the first round of RT-PCR on the TCR CDR3, the HTBI primer set was used together with the Qiagen OneStep RT-PCR kit. Blood samples also contained most of the expanded thyroid clonotypes (frequency above 0.001), which suggests that blood repertoires may reflect thyroid immune responses. A 13 V-J signature model separated ophthalmopathy from stable hyperthyroidism, with roughly 88% sensitivity and 81.08% specificity in cross-validation and 80%/75% in testing. In validation, the model predicted progression to ophthalmopathy a median of about 5.9 months before onset, with approximately 68% sensitivity and almost 75% specificity. To identify distinguishing TCR V-J signatures, a discovery cohort of 90 to 100 patients was used, comprising some 43 with Graves' ophthalmopathy and under 60 with stable Graves' hyperthyroidism. Prospective prediction of ophthalmopathy was tested in an independent validation cohort consisting of 18 to 20 hyperthyroidism patients and 15 or so patients who later progressed to ophthalmopathy. For training and testing, the 100 or so patients in the discovery cohort were randomly divided in a 7:3 ratio. Thyroid tissue and blood T-cell repertoires from six Graves' hyperthyroidism patients were also compared in the study. After blood sampling, hyperthyroidism patients were treated with methimazole at a starting dose of 30 mg daily, and ophthalmopathy patients were treated with high-dose intravenous methylprednisolone. Libraries were constructed in a second round of multiplex PCR, after which size selection and purification were performed. Paired-end sequencing of the libraries was performed with 100 bp reads on an Illumina HiSeq2000. SOAPnuke was used to process the raw data, throwing out any read that contained adapters or uncalled bases, had a mean Phred below 15, or lacked an exact constant-primer or identifier match. COPE v1.2.5 was used to merge the high-quality paired reads, and each unique nucleotide sequence was defined as a clonotype. Clonotypes were aligned to IMGT TRBV, TRBD and TRBJ reference segments using MiTCR v1.1. Analysis was restricted to V-J combinations with a frequency above 0.0001, which covered approximately 99% of repertoires. The TCS score was defined as F50 (clonal expansion) divided by E x V (chaos), with BLOSUM62-based TCRdist calculated between CDR3 peptides within each V-J. Welch's t-statistics and random forest reduced around 510 V-J features to some 14, which were used in a naive Bayes classifier (R e1071). Sample size was not statistically predetermined, and investigators were not blinded to group allocation. According to the paper, TCR Vbeta CDR3 sequencing was carried out on around 140 peripheral blood samples, which came from more than 40 ophthalmopathy, roughly 75 hyperthyroidism and roughly 17 progressor patients.

The receptor comes from a woman in her 30s with Graves disease. Donor details come from another sample of the same person, matched by shared clones. The input for sequencing was peripheral blood mononuclear cells (PBMCs), taken at new diagnosis, from a patient treated with antithyroid drugs. This sequence uses TRBV7-8 and TRBJ2-7, with an unclear D gene assignment. Read as DNA, the sequence is TGTGCCAGCAGCGGGCAGCACTACGAGCAGTACTTC. This codes for CASSGQHYEQYF.